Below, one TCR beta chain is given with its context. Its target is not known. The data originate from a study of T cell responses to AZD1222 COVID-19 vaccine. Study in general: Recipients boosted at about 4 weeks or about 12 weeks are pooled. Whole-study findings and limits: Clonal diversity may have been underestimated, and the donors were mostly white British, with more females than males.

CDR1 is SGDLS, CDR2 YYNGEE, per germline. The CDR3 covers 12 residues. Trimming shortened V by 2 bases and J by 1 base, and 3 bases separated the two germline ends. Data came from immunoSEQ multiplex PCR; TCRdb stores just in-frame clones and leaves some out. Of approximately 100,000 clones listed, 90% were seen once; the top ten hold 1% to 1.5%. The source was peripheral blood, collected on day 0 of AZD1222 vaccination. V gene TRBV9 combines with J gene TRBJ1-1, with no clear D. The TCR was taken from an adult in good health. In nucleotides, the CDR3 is TGTGCCAGCAGCGTGGAGAACACTGAAGCTTTCTTT. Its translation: CASSVENTEAFF.